The 18 T cell receptor beta chains given below trace back to one sample, sequenced in a study of T cells in Graves' hyperthyroidism and ophthalmopathy. TCR beta CDR3 regions were amplified from RNA transcripts. HTBI primers drove first-round RT-PCR of the TCR CDR3. TCRdb re-called the multiplex PCR reads through MiXCR, storing one row per CDR3 protein. The sample carries some 320,000 distinct CDR3 sequences, approximately 15% recorded once. The sequencing input was blood. The receptors stem from a woman aged 40 to 55 with Graves' ophthalmopathy.

The chain couples TRBV20-1 to TRBJ2-7; the D is unclear. Germline-derived CDR1 and CDR2 are DFQATT and SNEGSKA (reference sequence). Trimming left V 3 bases short and J 7 bases short, with 10 bases between. The CDR3 is 11 amino acids. The CDR3 sequence is CSARLLGEQYF. CDR3 nucleotide sequence: TGCAGTGCTAGGCTCCTCGGAGAGCAGTACTTC.

This clonotype was picked up a small number of times. The rearrangement joins TRBV7-9 to TRBJ2-7; 14 positions match TRBD2. Per the germline V gene, CDR1 is SEHNR and CDR2 is FQNEAQ (reference sequence). The CDR3 length is 16 residues. Unmatched junction bases numbered 8, after V lost 4 bases and J lost 6 bases. The CDR3 protein is CASSYGLAGGMGEQYF. For the CDR3, the DNA is TGTGCCAGCAGCTACGGACTAGCGGGAGGAATGGGCGAGCAGTACTTC. The full variable domain, with the rest looked up from reference TRBV7-9 and TRBJ2-7, is DTGVSQNPRHKITKRGQNVTFRCDPISEHNRLYWYRQTLGQGPEFLTYFQNEAQLEKSRLLSDRFSAERPKGSFSTLEIQRTEQGDSAMYLCASSYGLAGGMGEQYFGPGTRLTVT.

This clonotype appeared many times. In nucleotides, the CDR3 is TGCAGCGTTGAATATGTGGCAGGGGGGGAGACCCAGTACTTC. It is translated as CSVEYVAGGETQYF. This chain links TRBV29-1 with TRBJ2-5; possible D gene TRBD1, 7 bases. Per germline, CDR1 SQVTM and CDR2 ANQGSEA. Trimming removed 2 bases from V and 5 bases from J, with 15 bases in between. This CDR3 contains 14 residues.

V usage is TRBV9 and J usage is TRBJ2-7; possible D gene TRBD2, 7 bases. CDR3 size: 16 residues. Between the trimmed V and J ends, which lost 2 bases and 2 bases, there was a span of 17 bases. Germline V CDR1 and CDR2: SGDLS, YYNGEE. The CDR3 loop is CASSVSGGAAAYEQYF. DNA for the CDR3: TGTGCCAGCAGCGTCTCGGGGGGCGCCGCGGCCTACGAGCAGTACTTC.

The sample holds many counts of this clonotype. V and J are TRBV20-1 and TRBJ1-5; 8 nucleotides align to TRBD1. V trimming: 6 bases; J trimming: 3 bases; junction bases outside the gene matches: 7. This CDR3 has 14 residues. The germline CDR1 and CDR2 sequences are DFQATT and SNEGSKA (reference sequence). The CDR3 nucleotides read TGCAGTGCCCTGCGCCAGGGGGCCAATCAGCCCCAGCATTTT. Translation gives CSALRQGANQPQHF.

This clonotype has at least ten counts. The chain is built from TRBV6-1 and TRBJ2-1, with D perhaps TRBD2 (5 bases). Trimming pared 6 bases from V and 6 bases from J, leaving 15 bases between. CDR1 and CDR2 from the germline V gene are MNHNS and SASEGT. The CDR3 is 14 amino acids. The CDR3 loop is CASRLQRGANEQFF. CDR3 DNA sequence: TGTGCCAGCAGGCTTCAACGGGGTGCCAATGAGCAGTTCTTC.

This clonotype was observed at least ten times. This sequence joins TRBV20-1 and TRBJ2-1; D gene unclear. This CDR3 region has 14 residues. The V and J ends lost 6 bases and 0 bases respectively, with 12 bases between them. Germline V lookup: CDR1 DFQATT, CDR2 SNEGSKA (reference sequence). DNA of the CDR3: TGCAGTGCCGACGACTGGCCCTCCTACAATGAGCAGTTCTTC. The encoded protein is CSADDWPSYNEQFF.

This clonotype was seen ten or more times. The chain uses TRBV12-3 or TRBV12-4 and TRBJ2-2, with 7 bases matching TRBD2. Germline trimming cut 4 bases from V and 5 bases from J; bases unmatched to any gene: 1. CDR3 length equals 13 residues. The CDR3 nucleotides read TGTGCCAGCAGTTCGGGGGGAACCGGGGAGCTGTTTTTT. Translation gives CASSSGGTGELFF.

This clonotype was seen at least ten times. The genes are TRBV27 and TRBJ2-2; D not resolved. Trimming removed 7 bases at V and 0 bases at J, with 6 bases between. CDR3 length: 13 amino acids. Germline values: CDR1 MNHEY, CDR2 SMNVEV (reference sequence). CDR3 nucleotide sequence: TGTGCCAGCAACCCCACGAACACCGGGGAGCTGTTTTTT. Encoded protein: CASNPTNTGELFF.

This clonotype was recorded at least ten times. The genes are TRBV29-1 and TRBJ2-5; 7 positions agree with TRBD1. The germline gives CDR1 SQVTM, CDR2 ANQGSEA. Trimming took 1 base from V and 5 from J; bases not matched to a gene: 7. CDR3 size: 14 residues. CDR3 sequence reads: CSVEGQGEVETQYF. The CDR3 nucleotides read TGCAGCGTTGAAGGTCAGGGGGAAGTGGAGACCCAGTACTTC.

This clonotype was counted a few times. V is TRBV7-2 and J is TRBJ2-1; D remains ambiguous. The V end lost 2 bases, the J end lost 10 bases, and 6 bases lay between the germline ends. The CDR3 covers 11 residues. Germline-derived CDR1 and CDR2 are SGHTA and FQGNSA. CDR3 nucleotide sequence: TGTGCCAGCAGCTTATACCACGAGCAGTTCTTC. It is translated as CASSLYHEQFF.

Remarks on this clonotype: A read error may explain this, as a much larger clone is one base away. The conserved closing phenylalanine or tryptophan is absent in this CDR3, likely reflecting a read error. The genes are TRBV7-9 and TRBJ1-2; 7 bases agree with TRBD1. The J segment lost 9 bases and the V segment lost 6 bases, leaving 13 bases of the junction unmatched. Germline V lookup: CDR1 SEHNR, CDR2 FQNEAQ (reference sequence). This CDR3 contains 14 residues. The CDR3 nucleotides are TGTGCCAGCAGACCAGGGGACAGCCAGTGGCGCTACACCCTC. Its protein product is CASRPGDSQWRYTL.

Many counts were recorded for this clonotype. The gene calls are TRBV7-9 and TRBJ2-1; 7 bases agree with TRBD1. V dropped 6 bases and J dropped 4; count of bases not matched to a gene: 6. The V gene's germline CDR1 is SEHNR and CDR2 FQNEAQ (reference sequence). This CDR3 is 14 amino acids long. Written as DNA, the CDR3 is TGTGCCAGCAGAACGGACAGGTCATACAATGAGCAGTTCTTC. This gives the protein CASRTDRSYNEQFF.

This clonotype has at least ten counts. V is TRBV27 and J is TRBJ2-5; D is perhaps TRBD2 (6 bases). Between the trimmed V and J ends, which lost 7 bases and 5 bases, there was a span of 20 bases. Germline V gene sequence: CDR1 MNHEY, CDR2 SMNVEV (reference sequence). The CDR3 has 15 residues. The CDR3 sequence is CASNLPDRECETQYF. Written as DNA, the CDR3 is TGTGCCAGCAACCTCCCGGACCGGGAGTGCGAGACCCAGTACTTC.

This clonotype came up many times. V is TRBV15 and J is TRBJ1-5; D is uncertain. CDR3 length: 15 amino acids. V shed 0 bases and J shed 3 bases, with 9 bases lying between them. Germline V CDR1 and CDR2: LNHNV, YYDKDF (reference sequence). The CDR3 protein is CATSREGSHNQPQHF. The CDR3 nucleotides read TGTGCCACCAGCAGAGAGGGCAGCCACAATCAGCCCCAGCATTTT.

The table lists this clonotype with many counts. The chain joins TRBV29-1 to TRBJ2-7; TRBD1 aligns across 9 bases. From germline, CDR1 is SQVTM and CDR2 ANQGSEA. The V gene end was trimmed by 6 bases and the J gene end by 4 bases; junction bases not matched to a gene: 13. This CDR3 region has 15 residues. The CDR3 sequence is CSVMATGGGSYEQYF. For the CDR3, the DNA is TGCAGCGTAATGGCCACAGGGGGCGGTTCATACGAGCAGTACTTC.

V gene TRBV19 combines with J gene TRBJ1-1; D is undetermined. Germline V gene data show CDR1 as LNHDA and CDR2 as SQIVND (reference sequence). This CDR3 is 16 amino acids long. V shed 7 bases and J shed 7 bases, with 25 bases lying between them. Here the CDR3 reads CASINWRTANWGEAFF. The CDR3 nucleotides are TGTGCCAGTATTAACTGGCGGACCGCCAACTGGGGTGAAGCTTTCTTT.

This clonotype was picked up many times. CDR3 amino acids: CASSRLAGDYRELFF. Written as DNA, the CDR3 is TGTGCCAGCAGTCGACTAGCGGGGGACTACCGGGAGCTGTTTTTT. V and J are TRBV6-1 and TRBJ2-2; 12 positions match TRBD2. CDR1 is MNHNS, CDR2 SASEGT, per germline. The CDR3 covers 15 residues. Unmatched junction bases numbered 7, after V lost 5 bases and J lost 9 bases.